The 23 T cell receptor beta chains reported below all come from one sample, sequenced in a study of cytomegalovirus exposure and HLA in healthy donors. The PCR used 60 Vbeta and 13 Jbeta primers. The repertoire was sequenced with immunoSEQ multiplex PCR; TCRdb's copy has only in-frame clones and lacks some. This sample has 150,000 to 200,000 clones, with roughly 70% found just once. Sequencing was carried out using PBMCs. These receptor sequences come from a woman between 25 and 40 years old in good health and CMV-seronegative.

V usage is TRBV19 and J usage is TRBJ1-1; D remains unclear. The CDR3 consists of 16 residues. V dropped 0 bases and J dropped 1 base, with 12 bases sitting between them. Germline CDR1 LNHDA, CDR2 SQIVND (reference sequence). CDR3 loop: CASSIDQRQRNTEAFF. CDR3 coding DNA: TGTGCCAGTAGTATAGACCAGCGGCAGCGGAACACTGAAGCTTTCTTT.

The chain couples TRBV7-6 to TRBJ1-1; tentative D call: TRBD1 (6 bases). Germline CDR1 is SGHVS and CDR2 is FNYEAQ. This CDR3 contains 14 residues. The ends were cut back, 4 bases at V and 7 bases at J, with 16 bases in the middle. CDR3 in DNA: TGTGCCAGCAGCTACGGACTGAAGGGGGATGAAGCTTTCTTT. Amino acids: CASSYGLKGDEAFF.

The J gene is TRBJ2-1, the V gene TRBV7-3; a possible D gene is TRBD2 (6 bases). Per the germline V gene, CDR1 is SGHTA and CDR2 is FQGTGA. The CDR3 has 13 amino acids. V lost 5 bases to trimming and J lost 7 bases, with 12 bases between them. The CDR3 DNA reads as TGTGCCAGCAGCGCGGGACGAGGTAATGAGCAGTTCTTC. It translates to CASSAGRGNEQFF.

The CDR3 coding sequence is TGTGCCAGCAGCCCCGCAGTGGGAGCGGGGTACGAGCAGTACTTC. Translation gives CASSPAVGAGYEQYF. The rearrangement links TRBV7-2 to TRBJ2-7, with 7 bases lining up with TRBD2. The CDR3 is 15 amino acids. V dropped 5 bases and J dropped 4; count of bases not matched to a gene: 11. Germline CDR1 SGHTA, CDR2 FQGNSA.

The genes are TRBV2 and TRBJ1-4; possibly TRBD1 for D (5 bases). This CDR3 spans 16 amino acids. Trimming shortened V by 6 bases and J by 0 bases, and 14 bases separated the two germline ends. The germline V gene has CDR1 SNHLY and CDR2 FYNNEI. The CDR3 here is CASSSFRGTTNEKLFF. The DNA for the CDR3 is TGTGCCAGCAGCTCCTTCCGGGGGACAACTAATGAAAAACTGTTTTTT.

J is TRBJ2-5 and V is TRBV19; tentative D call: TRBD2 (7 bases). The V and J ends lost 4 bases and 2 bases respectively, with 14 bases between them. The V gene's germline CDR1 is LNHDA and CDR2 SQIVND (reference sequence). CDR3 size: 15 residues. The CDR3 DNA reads TGTGCCAGTAGTACGGGTGGGGGGGCTCAAGAGACCCAGTACTTC. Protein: CASSTGGGAQETQYF. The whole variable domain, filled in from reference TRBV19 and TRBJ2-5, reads DGGITQSPKYLFRKEGQNVTLSCEQNLNHDAMYWYRQDPGQGLRLIYYSQIVNDFQKGDIAEGYSVSREKKESFPLTVTSAQKNPTAFYLCASSTGGGAQETQYFGPGTRLLVL.

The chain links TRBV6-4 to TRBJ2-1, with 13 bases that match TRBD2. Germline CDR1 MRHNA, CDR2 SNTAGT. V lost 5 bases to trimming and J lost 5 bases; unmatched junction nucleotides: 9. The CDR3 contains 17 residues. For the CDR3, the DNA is TGTGCCAGCAGTTCTACTAGCGGGGGGGCCGGCGACAATGAGCAGTTCTTC. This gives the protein CASSSTSGGAGDNEQFF.

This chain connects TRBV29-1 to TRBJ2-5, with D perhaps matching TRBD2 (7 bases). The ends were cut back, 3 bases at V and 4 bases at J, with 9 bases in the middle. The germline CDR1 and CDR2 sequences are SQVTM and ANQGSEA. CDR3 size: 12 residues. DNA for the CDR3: TGCAGCGTTGACGGGGGGCGAGAGACCCAGTACTTC. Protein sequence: CSVDGGRETQYF.

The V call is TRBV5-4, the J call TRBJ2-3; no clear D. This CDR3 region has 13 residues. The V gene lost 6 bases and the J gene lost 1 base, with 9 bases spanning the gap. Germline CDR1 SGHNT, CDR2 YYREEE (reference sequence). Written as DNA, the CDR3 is TGTGCCAGCATCCCGTTAGGCACAGATACGCAGTATTTT. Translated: CASIPLGTDTQYF.

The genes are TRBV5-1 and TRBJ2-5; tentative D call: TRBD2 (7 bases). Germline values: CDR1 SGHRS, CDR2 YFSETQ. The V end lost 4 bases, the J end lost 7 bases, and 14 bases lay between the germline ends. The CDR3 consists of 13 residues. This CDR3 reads CASSPGLGGTQYF. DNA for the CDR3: TGCGCCAGCAGCCCCGGACTAGGGGGGACCCAGTACTTC. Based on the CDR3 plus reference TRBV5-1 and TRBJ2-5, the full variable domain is KAGVTQTPRYLIKTRGQQVTLSCSPISGHRSVSWYQQTPGQGLQFLFEYFSETQRNKGNFPGRFSGRQFSNSRSEMNVSTLELGDSALYLCASSPGLGGTQYFGPGTRLLVL.

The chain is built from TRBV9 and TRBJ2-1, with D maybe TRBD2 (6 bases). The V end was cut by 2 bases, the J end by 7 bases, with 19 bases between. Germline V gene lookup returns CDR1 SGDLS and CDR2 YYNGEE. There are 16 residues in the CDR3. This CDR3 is CASSVRDYILGNEQFF. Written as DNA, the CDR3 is TGTGCCAGCAGCGTGCGGGATTACATCTTGGGAAATGAGCAGTTCTTC.

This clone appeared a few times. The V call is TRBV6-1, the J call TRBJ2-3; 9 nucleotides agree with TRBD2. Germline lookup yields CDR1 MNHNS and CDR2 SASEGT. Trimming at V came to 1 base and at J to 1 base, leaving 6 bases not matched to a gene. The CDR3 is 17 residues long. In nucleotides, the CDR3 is TGTGCCAGCAGTGAAGAGGGTCGACTAGCGGGCACAGATACGCAGTATTTT. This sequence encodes CASSEEGRLAGTDTQYF.

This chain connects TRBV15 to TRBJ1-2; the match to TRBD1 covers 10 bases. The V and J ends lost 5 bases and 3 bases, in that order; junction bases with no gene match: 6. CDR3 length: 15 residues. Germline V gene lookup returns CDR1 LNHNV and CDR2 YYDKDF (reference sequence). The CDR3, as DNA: TGTGCCACCAGCCCCGGGACAGGGGTTTACTATGGCTACACCTTC. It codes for CATSPGTGVYYGYTF.

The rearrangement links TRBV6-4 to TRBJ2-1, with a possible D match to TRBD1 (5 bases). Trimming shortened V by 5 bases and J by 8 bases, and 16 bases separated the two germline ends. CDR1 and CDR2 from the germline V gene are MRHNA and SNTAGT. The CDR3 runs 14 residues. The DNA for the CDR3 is TGTGCCAGCAGTTGGGCCGATTCCAGGGATGAGCAGTTCTTC. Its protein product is CASSWADSRDEQFF.

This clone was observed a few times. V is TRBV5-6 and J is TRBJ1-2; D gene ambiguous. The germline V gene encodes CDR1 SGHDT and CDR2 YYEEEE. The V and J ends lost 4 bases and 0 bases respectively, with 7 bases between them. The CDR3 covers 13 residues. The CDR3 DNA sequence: TGTGCCAGCAGCCCTTGGCCTAACTATGGCTACACCTTC. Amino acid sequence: CASSPWPNYGYTF.

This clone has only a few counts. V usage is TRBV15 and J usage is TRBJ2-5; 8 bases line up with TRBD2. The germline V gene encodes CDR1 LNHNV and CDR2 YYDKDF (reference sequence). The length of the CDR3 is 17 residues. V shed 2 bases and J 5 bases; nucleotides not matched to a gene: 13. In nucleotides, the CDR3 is TGTGCCACCAGCAGAAGGGCCACGGCGGGGGGAGGTGAGACCCAGTACTTC. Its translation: CATSRRATAGGGETQYF.

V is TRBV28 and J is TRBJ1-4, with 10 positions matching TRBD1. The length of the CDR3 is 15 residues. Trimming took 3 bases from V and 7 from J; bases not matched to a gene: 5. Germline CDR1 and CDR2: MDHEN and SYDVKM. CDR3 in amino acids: CASSLPGTGAEKLFF. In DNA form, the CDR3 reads TGTGCCAGCAGTTTGCCTGGGACAGGGGCTGAAAAACTGTTTTTT.

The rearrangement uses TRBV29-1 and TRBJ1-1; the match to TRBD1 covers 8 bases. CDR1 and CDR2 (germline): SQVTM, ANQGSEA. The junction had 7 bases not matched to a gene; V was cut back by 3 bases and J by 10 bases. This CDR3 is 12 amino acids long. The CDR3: CSVESRGRRAFF. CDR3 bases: TGCAGCGTTGAGTCCAGGGGGCGCAGAGCTTTCTTT.

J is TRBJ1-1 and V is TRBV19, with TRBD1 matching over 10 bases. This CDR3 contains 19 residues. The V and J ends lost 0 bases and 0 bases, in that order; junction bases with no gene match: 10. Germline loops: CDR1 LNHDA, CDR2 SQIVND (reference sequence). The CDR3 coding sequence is TGTGCCAGTAGTATAGATCGGGACAGGGGAACGTTCATGAACACTGAAGCTTTCTTT. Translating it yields CASSIDRDRGTFMNTEAFF.

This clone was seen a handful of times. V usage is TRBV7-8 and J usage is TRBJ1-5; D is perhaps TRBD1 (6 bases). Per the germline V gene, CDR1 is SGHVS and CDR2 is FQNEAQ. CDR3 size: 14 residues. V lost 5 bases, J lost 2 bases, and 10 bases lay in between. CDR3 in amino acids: CASSTRTGNQPQHF. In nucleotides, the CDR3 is TGTGCCAGCAGCACCCGGACAGGCAATCAGCCCCAGCATTTT.

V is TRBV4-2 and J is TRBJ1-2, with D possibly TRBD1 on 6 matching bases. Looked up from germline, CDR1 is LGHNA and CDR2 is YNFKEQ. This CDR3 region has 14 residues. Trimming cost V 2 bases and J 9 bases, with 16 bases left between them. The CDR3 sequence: CASSQLPGALSYTF. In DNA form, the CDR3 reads TGTGCCAGCAGCCAACTTCCAGGGGCCCTCAGCTACACCTTC.

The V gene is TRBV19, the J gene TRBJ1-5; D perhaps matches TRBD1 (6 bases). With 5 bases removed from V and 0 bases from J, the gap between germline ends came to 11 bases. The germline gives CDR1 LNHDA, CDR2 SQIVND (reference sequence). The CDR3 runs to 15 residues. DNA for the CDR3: TGTGCCAGTAGTCCCCGGGACACTAGCAATCAGCCCCAGCATTTT. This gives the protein CASSPRDTSNQPQHF.

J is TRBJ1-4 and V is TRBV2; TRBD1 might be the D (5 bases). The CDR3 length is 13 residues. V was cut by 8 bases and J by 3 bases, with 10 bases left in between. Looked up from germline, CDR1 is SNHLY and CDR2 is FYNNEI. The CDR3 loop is CASRTPPNEKLFF. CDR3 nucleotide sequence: TGTGCCAGCCGGACACCTCCTAATGAAAAACTGTTTTTT.